This T cell receptor (beta chain) was captured by sequencing in a study of T cells in Graves' hyperthyroidism and ophthalmopathy. Whole-study context: Sampling of peripheral blood happened at initial diagnosis, prior to any treatment. Overall study findings and caveats: Ophthalmopathy and stable hyperthyroidism were separated by a 13 V-J model. Most thyroid clonotypes with frequency above 0.001 were detected in blood. Ophthalmopathy was predicted by the model a median of approximately 6 months ahead of onset.

V lost 4 bases, J lost 8 bases, and 9 bases stayed unmatched. This CDR3 contains 14 residues. Germline V gives CDR1 KGHSH, CDR2 LQKENI. RNA transcripts yielded amplified TCR beta CDR3 regions. The HTBI set primed first-round TCR CDR3 RT-PCR. One entry per CDR3 protein, called by TCRdb with MiXCR from the multiplex PCR reads. The sample contains some 760,000 distinct CDR3 sequences, about 15% of which appear only once. On this clonotype: Its antigen remains unknown.

The sequence was collected from a woman under 30 with Graves' hyperthyroidism. The chain employs TRBV18 and TRBJ2-7; 9 bases line up with TRBD2. Sequenced: blood. CDR3 region: CASSLSAGGHKQYF. The CDR3 DNA sequence: TGTGCCAGCTCACTATCAGCGGGAGGCCACAAGCAGTACTTC.